The 26 T cell receptor beta chains in this list originate from one sample, sequenced in a study of T cell responses to AZD1222 COVID-19 vaccine. Sequenced by immunoSEQ multiplex PCR; TCRdb stores in-frame clones only, minus some. The top ten hold around 4.4% of the sample, which has about 160,000 clones, 88% seen once. Sequencing was performed on peripheral blood, taken 28 days after the second AZD1222 dose. All receptors derive from an adult who received the AZD1222 COVID-19 vaccine.

V gene TRBV7-9 combines with J gene TRBJ2-1, with D hard to call. CDR1 and CDR2 from the germline V gene are SEHNR and FQNEAQ (reference sequence). The CDR3 length is 12 residues. The germline V and J ends were trimmed by 5 bases and 5 bases, with 7 bases remaining between them. The CDR3 spells CASSVDNNEQFF. The CDR3 coding sequence is TGTGCCAGCAGCGTCGACAACAATGAGCAGTTCTTC.

CDR3 residues: CASSPRPDTPTNEKLFF. CDR3 DNA sequence: TGCGCCAGCAGCCCTCGGCCGGACACTCCAACTAATGAAAAACTGTTTTTT. The V and J genes are TRBV4-1 and TRBJ1-4; perhaps TRBD1 as D (5 bases). Germline CDR1 is MGHRA and CDR2 is YSYEKL. V was pared by 4 bases and J by 0 bases, with 15 bases between. This CDR3 has 17 amino acids.

The V and J genes are TRBV25-1 and TRBJ2-5; tentative D call: TRBD1 (5 bases). Per germline, CDR1 MGHDK and CDR2 SYGVNS. Trimming took off 5 bases at V and 5 bases at J, with 12 bases between the two ends. The CDR3 has 13 amino acids. Here the CDR3 reads CASSPPGRETQYF. The CDR3 nucleotides are TGTGCCAGCAGTCCCCCAGGGCGGGAGACCCAGTACTTC.

The chain combines TRBV7-3 with TRBJ1-2, with D uncertain. The CDR3 is 15 residues long. Trimming stripped 2 bases from V and 2 bases from J, with 12 bases between. CDR1 and CDR2 from the germline V gene are SGHTA and FQGTGA. DNA of the CDR3: TGTGCCAGCAGCTTAGAGGCAGACATAAACTATGGCTACACCTTC. Its protein product is CASSLEADINYGYTF.

The chain employs TRBV20-1 and TRBJ2-1; 8 bases are shared with TRBD2. The CDR3 runs 13 residues. J was trimmed by 10 bases and V by 3 bases; bases with no gene match: 8. Per germline, CDR1 DFQATT and CDR2 SNEGSKA (reference sequence). In nucleotides, the CDR3 is TGCAGTGCTAGTACGGGGGGGCCTCGGGAGCAGTTCTTC. Translation: CSASTGGPREQFF.

This chain connects TRBV6-5 to TRBJ1-5; 8 nucleotides line up with TRBD1. Losses at the gene ends were 8 bases for V and 3 bases for J; bases not matched to a gene: 9. CDR3 size: 15 residues. Germline loops: CDR1 MNHEY, CDR2 SVGAGI. DNA for the CDR3: TGTGCCAGCGGTCTAAACAGGGGGTCCAATCAGCCCCAGCATTTT. It translates to CASGLNRGSNQPQHF.

The V and J genes are TRBV5-5 and TRBJ2-7; D remains unclear. CDR3 length: 13 residues. V gave up 3 bases and J gave up 4 bases, with 11 bases separating them. The germline V gene has CDR1 SGHKS and CDR2 YYEKEE (reference sequence). This CDR3 reads CASSSINVYEQYF. The CDR3 nucleotides read TGTGCCAGCAGCTCCATAAATGTTTACGAGCAGTACTTC.

V and J are TRBV7-8 and TRBJ1-1, with D possibly matching TRBD1 (5 bases). With 1 base removed from V and 10 bases from J, the gap between germline ends came to 10 bases. The CDR3 has 12 amino acids. Per germline, CDR1 SGHVS and CDR2 FQNEAQ. The DNA of the CDR3 is TGTGCCAGCAGCTTAGATCCCCAGGGAGCTTTCTTT. Translated, it gives CASSLDPQGAFF.

The chain couples TRBV6-2 or TRBV6-3 to TRBJ1-4; D is ambiguous. Germline CDR1 reads MNHEY; CDR2 reads SVGEGT. V lost 3 bases, J lost 7 bases, and 9 bases lay in between. The CDR3 contains 13 residues. CDR3: CASSYGMREKLFF. CDR3 nucleotide sequence: TGTGCCAGCAGTTATGGGATGCGTGAAAAACTGTTTTTT.

The chain uses TRBV6-5 and TRBJ1-1; D ambiguous. In germline, CDR1 is MNHEY, CDR2 SVGAGI. This CDR3 spans 13 amino acids. V was trimmed by 4 bases and J by 3 bases, leaving 9 bases between them. The CDR3 bases are TGTGCCAGCAGTTTGATACGGGACACTGAAGCTTTCTTT. Encoded protein: CASSLIRDTEAFF.

This clone has a handful of counts. The chain combines TRBV6-1 with TRBJ2-3; D remains unclear. V was cut by 1 base and J by 4 bases, with 9 bases left in between. Germline V gene data show CDR1 as MNHNS and CDR2 as SASEGT. The CDR3 is made up of 14 amino acids. The CDR3 DNA sequence: TGTGCCAGCAGTGAAGTCGGGCGGTCAGATACGCAGTATTTT. Translation gives CASSEVGRSDTQYF.

The chain employs TRBV11-2 and TRBJ1-2; D remains unclear. The CDR3 is 16 residues long. Looked up from germline, CDR1 is SGHAT and CDR2 is FQNNGV. The V gene lost 3 bases and the J gene lost 7 bases, with 21 bases spanning the gap. CDR3 protein: CASSFGPRFGLGGYTF. The CDR3 DNA sequence: TGTGCCAGCAGCTTCGGCCCACGGTTCGGGCTAGGTGGCTACACCTTC. The variable domain in full, completed from reference TRBV11-2 and TRBJ1-2, reads EAGVAQSPRYKIIEKRQSVAFWCNPISGHATLYWYQQILGQGPKLLIQFQNNGVVDDSQLPKDRFSAERLKGVDSTLKIQPAKLEDSAVYLCASSFGPRFGLGGYTFGSGTRLTVV.

The chain links TRBV27 to TRBJ1-2; 10 bases match TRBD1. The CDR3 length is 18 residues. The V segment lost 5 bases and the J segment 6 bases; nucleotides outside the gene matches: 18. Germline V gene lookup returns CDR1 MNHEY and CDR2 SMNVEV (reference sequence). This CDR3 reads CASSPSPGTGAVPNGYTF. As DNA, the CDR3 is TGTGCCAGCAGTCCTTCTCCCGGGACAGGGGCGGTACCAAATGGCTACACCTTC.

This chain connects TRBV2 to TRBJ2-7; D is perhaps TRBD1 (5 bases). The CDR3 has 13 residues. The V gene lost 6 bases and the J gene lost 2 bases, with 11 bases spanning the gap. Germline CDR1 is SNHLY and CDR2 is FYNNEI. The CDR3 loop is CASRPTGTYEQYF. The CDR3 DNA follows: TGTGCCAGCAGACCCACAGGTACCTACGAGCAGTACTTC.

This clone turned up a few times. This sample includes further DNA sequences coding for the same CDR3. The rearrangement uses TRBV2 and TRBJ2-2; D assignment may be TRBD1 or TRBD2 (5 bases each). Trimming removed 6 bases at V and 0 bases at J, with 11 bases between. CDR1 is SNHLY and CDR2 is FYNNEI in the germline V gene. This CDR3 region has 15 residues. The CDR3 DNA follows: TGTGCCAGCAGGGGGACCGCAACGAACACCGGGGAGCTGTTTTTT. This sequence encodes CASRGTATNTGELFF.

The V call is TRBV11-2, the J call TRBJ2-7; D remains unclear. Looked up from germline, CDR1 is SGHAT and CDR2 is FQNNGV. Trimming took off 2 bases at V and 2 bases at J, with 10 bases between the two ends. This CDR3 region has 14 residues. CDR3 bases: TGTGCCAGCAGCTTATCCGCAGGCCCCTACGAGCAGTACTTC. It codes for CASSLSAGPYEQYF.

This clone appeared a few times. Other DNA sequences within the sample encode an identical CDR3. The genes are TRBV3-1 (or the pseudogene TRBV3-2) and TRBJ1-2, with D possibly TRBD1 on 5 matching bases. The CDR3 covers 15 residues. The ends were cut back, 1 base at V and 2 bases at J, with 11 bases in the middle. CDR1 is LGHDT and CDR2 is YNNKEL in the germline V gene (reference sequence). CDR3 sequence: CASSQGGGGNYGYTF. The CDR3 region has the DNA TGTGCCAGCAGCCAAGGTGGGGGGGGAAACTATGGCTACACCTTC.

The chain couples TRBV7-9 to TRBJ1-5; 7 positions match TRBD1. CDR1 and CDR2 (germline): SEHNR, FQNEAQ (reference sequence). The CDR3 has 14 residues. V shed 0 bases and J 9 bases; nucleotides not matched to a gene: 5. CDR3 amino acids: CASSLAQGLGPQHF. In DNA form, the CDR3 reads TGTGCCAGCAGCTTAGCACAGGGGTTGGGGCCCCAGCATTTT.

The V call is TRBV6-1, the J call TRBJ1-1; TRBD1 matches 8 bases. The CDR3 has 15 residues. V lost 1 base, J lost 7 bases, and 8 bases stayed unmatched. The germline CDR1 and CDR2 sequences are MNHNS and SASEGT. CDR3 in amino acids: CASSEGGQGKVEAFF. The CDR3, as DNA: TGTGCCAGCAGTGAAGGAGGACAGGGCAAGGTTGAAGCTTTCTTT.

This chain connects TRBV30 to TRBJ1-2; D unresolved. The CDR3 has 12 amino acids. Between the trimmed V and J ends, which lost 2 bases and 4 bases, there was a span of 8 bases. Germline V gene lookup returns CDR1 GTSNPN and CDR2 SVGIG (reference sequence). CDR3 residues: CAWSTAFYGYTF. DNA for the CDR3: TGTGCCTGGAGTACGGCCTTCTATGGCTACACCTTC.

The chain recombines TRBV6-5 with TRBJ1-5; D is perhaps TRBD1 (6 bases). V lost 3 bases, J lost 0 bases, and 9 bases lay in between. Germline CDR1 is MNHEY and CDR2 is SVGAGI. The CDR3 is 15 amino acids. CDR3 DNA sequence: TGTGCCAGCAGTTATGGGGGGGCTAGCAATCAGCCCCAGCATTTT. Its translation is CASSYGGASNQPQHF.

The chain employs TRBV5-1 and TRBJ2-5, with 7 bases fitting TRBD1. The junction had 2 bases not matched to a gene; V was cut back by 2 bases and J by 1 base. CDR1 is SGHRS, CDR2 YFSETQ, per germline. The CDR3 runs 14 residues. CDR3: CASSFGTAQETQYF. In nucleotides, the CDR3 is TGCGCCAGCAGCTTCGGGACAGCCCAAGAGACCCAGTACTTC. Filled out from reference TRBV5-1 and TRBJ2-5, the complete variable domain reads KAGVTQTPRYLIKTRGQQVTLSCSPISGHRSVSWYQQTPGQGLQFLFEYFSETQRNKGNFPGRFSGRQFSNSRSEMNVSTLELGDSALYLCASSFGTAQETQYFGPGTRLLVL.

The rearrangement links TRBV4-2 to TRBJ1-2; 7 nucleotides match TRBD1. CDR1 and CDR2 from the germline V gene are LGHNA and YNFKEQ. This CDR3 has 15 residues. V shed 0 bases, J shed 4 bases, and the junction held 5 bases outside the gene matches. Written as DNA, the CDR3 is TGTGCCAGCAGCCAAGACCCCGGGACAGTCTATGGCTACACCTTC. Amino acids: CASSQDPGTVYGYTF.

The V call is TRBV6-6, the J call TRBJ2-3, with 8 nucleotides matching TRBD2. Trimming removed 2 bases from V and 6 bases from J; junction bases left unmatched: 7. CDR3 length: 15 amino acids. Germline V gene data show CDR1 as MNHNY and CDR2 as SVGAGI (reference sequence). CDR3 protein: CASSYTGGPADTQYF. For the CDR3, the DNA is TGTGCCAGCAGTTACACGGGGGGGCCGGCGGATACGCAGTATTTT.

The chain has TRBV4-3 and TRBJ2-7, with 7 bases lining up with TRBD1. The V and J ends lost 6 bases and 5 bases, in that order; junction bases with no gene match: 16. The germline V gene has CDR1 LGHNA and CDR2 YSLEER. The CDR3 has 16 amino acids. The CDR3 DNA reads TGCGCCAGCAGACCCGAGGCAGGGGGATTAAGCGACGAGCAGTACTTC. Its translation is CASRPEAGGLSDEQYF.

This clone was observed a few times. CDR3 amino acids: CASPPPGPGDTEAFF. The DNA of the CDR3 is TGTGCCAGCCCGCCGCCGGGCCCAGGGGACACTGAAGCTTTCTTT. The chain carries TRBV6-5 and TRBJ1-1, with TRBD1 as a possible D gene (6 bases). The ends were cut back, 8 bases at V and 3 bases at J, with 19 bases in the middle. The germline gives CDR1 MNHEY, CDR2 SVGAGI. The CDR3 is made up of 15 amino acids.